Each of the 30 T cell receptor beta chains below was sequenced from the same sample in a study of PD-L1 blockade in urothelial cancer. Clones were sequenced by immunoSEQ multiplex PCR, and TCRdb holds only the in-frame ones, with some missing. The data show about 51,000 clones, with 70% to 90% seen just once and 16% held by the top ten. The sample here was PBMCs, taken around atezolizumab (anti-PD-L1) treatment. These receptors were collected from a man between 60 and 75 years old with urothelial cancer.

A word on this clone: One end of the junction is discordant with germline, which a read error may explain. V and J are TRBV7-7 and TRBJ2-1; 7 bases agree with TRBD2. Germline V CDR1 and CDR2: SSHAT, FNYEAQ (reference sequence). The CDR3 totals 15 residues. The CDR3 nucleotides are TGTGCTAGCAGCTTTACCCCTGCGGGGGTCAATGAGCAGTTCTTC. Residues: CASSFTPAGVNEQFF.

This clone was found a few times. V usage is TRBV6-1 and J usage is TRBJ1-5; 8 bases map to TRBD1. Germline V gene lookup returns CDR1 MNHNS and CDR2 SASEGT. The CDR3 has 13 residues. Trimming removed 6 bases from V and 5 bases from J; junction bases left unmatched: 3. The CDR3 DNA follows: TGTGCCAGCAGGGTACAGGGGGATCAGCCCCAGCATTTT. Amino acid sequence: CASRVQGDQPQHF.

This clone was seen a handful of times. The CDR3 DNA sequence: TGTGCCAGTAGGGGCACAGGGGGCGCGATCGGGGAGCTGTTTTTT. This codes for CASRGTGGAIGELFF. V is TRBV19 and J is TRBJ2-2, with TRBD1 identical over 9 bases. The CDR3 contains 15 residues. After removal of 6 bases from V and 7 bases from J, the junction contained 9 bases not matched to a gene. CDR1 LNHDA and CDR2 SQIVND come from the germline V gene (reference sequence).

J is TRBJ1-2 and V is TRBV5-1, with D unclear. Germline V CDR1 and CDR2: SGHRS, YFSETQ. Trimming left V 4 bases short and J 6 bases short, with 7 bases between. This CDR3 has 11 residues. Here the CDR3 reads CASSNGDGYTF. CDR3 nucleotide sequence: TGCGCCAGCAGCAATGGAGATGGCTACACCTTC.

The chain recombines TRBV7-2 with TRBJ2-3; D may be TRBD2 (6 bases). The CDR3 contains 14 residues. Germline V CDR1 and CDR2: SGHTA, FQGNSA. Trimming left V 1 base short and J 7 bases short, with 12 bases between. DNA of the CDR3: TGTGCCAGCAGCTTAGGGGCTAGCGAGCATACGCAGTATTTT. Its protein is CASSLGASEHTQYF.

V and J are TRBV11-2 and TRBJ2-1; D is ambiguous. Germline assignment: CDR1 SGHAT and CDR2 FQNNGV. The CDR3 is made up of 15 amino acids. V lost 3 bases to trimming and J lost 2 bases, with 11 bases between them. CDR3 in amino acids: CASSFAGDTYNEQFF. The CDR3, as DNA: TGTGCCAGCAGCTTCGCAGGCGATACCTACAATGAGCAGTTCTTC.

This sequence joins TRBV10-1 and TRBJ2-7; TRBD2 might be the D (5 bases). The germline V gene encodes CDR1 WNHNN and CDR2 SYGVQD (reference sequence). The CDR3 has 14 amino acids. Trimming pared 10 bases from V and 2 bases from J, leaving 18 bases between. As DNA, the CDR3 is TGCGCCACCCGCGGGCCGTTTCTACCCTACGAGCAGTACTTC. Protein sequence: CATRGPFLPYEQYF.

The chain carries TRBV6-5 and TRBJ1-1, with 7 bases lining up with TRBD1. V gave up 6 bases and J gave up 1 base; unmatched junction bases: 8. CDR1 is MNHEY, CDR2 SVGAGI, per germline. This CDR3 is 15 amino acids long. The CDR3 DNA reads as TGTGCCAGCAGAACCCCGGGACAGCCGAACACTGAAGCTTTCTTT. Its protein product is CASRTPGQPNTEAFF.

The chain carries TRBV2 and TRBJ1-4; 9 positions agree with TRBD1. J gave up 8 bases and V 5 bases, and 9 bases lay outside the gene matches. CDR1 is SNHLY, CDR2 FYNNEI, per germline. The CDR3 is 15 amino acids. This CDR3 is CASSPWTGVVEKLFF. In DNA, the CDR3 is TGTGCCAGCAGTCCTTGGACAGGGGTAGTCGAAAAACTGTTTTTT.

The chain uses TRBV7-2 and TRBJ2-7; the match to TRBD2 covers 12 bases. The germline V gene has CDR1 SGHTA and CDR2 FQGNSA. The CDR3 spans 14 residues. The V gene end was trimmed by 5 bases and the J gene end by 3 bases; junction bases not matched to a gene: 2. As DNA, the CDR3 is TGTGCCAGCAGCCGGACTAGCGGGATCTACGAGCAGTACTTC. Translation: CASSRTSGIYEQYF.

The chain's CDR3 is CSAPTWYEQYF. The DNA of the CDR3 is TGCAGTGCGCCCACTTGGTACGAGCAGTACTTC. The V and J genes are TRBV20-1 and TRBJ2-7, with no clear D. Germline loops: CDR1 DFQATT, CDR2 SNEGSKA (reference sequence). Trimming left V 6 bases short and J 4 bases short, with 10 bases between. The CDR3 extends over 11 amino acids.

On this clone itself: The identical CDR3 is also encoded by other nucleotide sequences in the sample. The V and J genes are TRBV7-3 and TRBJ2-3; tentative D call: TRBD2 (5 bases). Deletions cut 2 bases from V and 6 bases from J, with 12 bases between. CDR1 and CDR2 from the germline V gene are SGHTA and FQGTGA. This CDR3 region has 14 residues. The CDR3: CASSLGLAFDTQYF. CDR3 nucleotide sequence: TGTGCCAGCAGCTTAGGTCTAGCCTTTGATACGCAGTATTTT.

The chain combines TRBV6-4 with TRBJ2-3, with 13 bases aligning to TRBD2. The CDR3 has 17 amino acids. The V gene's germline CDR1 is MRHNA and CDR2 SNTAGT. V lost 4 bases to trimming and J lost 3 bases; unmatched junction nucleotides: 7. Here the CDR3 reads CASSADRTSGSTDTQYF. The CDR3, as DNA: TGTGCCAGCAGTGCCGATCGGACTAGCGGGAGTACAGATACGCAGTATTTT.

The genes are TRBV10-3 and TRBJ1-5; 11 nucleotides line up with TRBD1. The CDR3 has 14 residues. CDR1 is ENHRY and CDR2 is SYGVKD in the germline V gene. The V gene end was trimmed by 6 bases and the J gene end by 5 bases; junction bases not matched to a gene: 3. CDR3 in amino acids: CAISRTGGYQPQHF. DNA for the CDR3: TGTGCCATCAGCCGGACAGGGGGCTATCAGCCCCAGCATTTT.

V is TRBV6-6 and J is TRBJ1-2, with TRBD1 matching over 9 bases. Per the germline V gene, CDR1 is MNHNY and CDR2 is SVGAGI (reference sequence). The CDR3 is made up of 13 amino acids. The V segment lost 4 bases and the J segment 7 bases; nucleotides outside the gene matches: 4. CDR3 sequence reads: CASSSQGAGGYTF. The CDR3 DNA reads TGTGCCAGCAGTTCACAGGGGGCCGGTGGCTACACCTTC.

The rearrangement uses TRBV11-2 and TRBJ2-2; TRBD2 matches 7 bases. Losses at the gene ends were 3 bases for V and 6 bases for J; bases not matched to a gene: 1. There are 13 residues in the CDR3. Germline values: CDR1 SGHAT, CDR2 FQNNGV. The CDR3, as DNA: TGTGCCAGCAGCTTGGCGGGAGCCGGGGAGCTGTTTTTT. This translates into CASSLAGAGELFF.

This rearrangement joins TRBV7-6 to TRBJ1-1; 7 bases are a match to TRBD1. This CDR3 spans 15 amino acids. Germline V lookup: CDR1 SGHVS, CDR2 FNYEAQ. V gave up 5 bases and J gave up 3 bases; unmatched junction bases: 9. The CDR3 DNA reads TGTGCCAGCAGCCCCCAGGGGGAGGTATACACTGAAGCTTTCTTT. Translation: CASSPQGEVYTEAFF.

The V and J genes are TRBV7-8 and TRBJ2-1; TRBD2 agrees at 8 bases. V lost 2 bases to trimming and J lost 2 bases; unmatched junction nucleotides: 5. Looked up from germline, CDR1 is SGHVS and CDR2 is FQNEAQ. The CDR3 runs 16 residues. The CDR3 spells CASSLIAGNTYNEQFF. CDR3 DNA: TGTGCCAGCAGCTTAATAGCGGGAAACACCTACAATGAGCAGTTCTTC.

The CDR3 loop is CASSSRTGRNQPQHF. Written as DNA, the CDR3 is TGTGCCAGTAGTTCGAGGACAGGACGCAATCAGCCCCAGCATTTT. The chain combines TRBV19 with TRBJ1-5; 7 nucleotides agree with TRBD1. With V trimmed by 5 bases and J by 2 bases, 6 bases remained unmatched. Germline values: CDR1 LNHDA, CDR2 SQIVND (reference sequence). This CDR3 has 15 residues.

This chain connects TRBV7-8 to TRBJ2-5; tentative D call: TRBD1 (6 bases). Trimming took 5 bases from V and 2 from J, leaving 15 bases between them. The CDR3 is made up of 15 amino acids. The V gene's germline CDR1 is SGHVS and CDR2 FQNEAQ. The DNA of the CDR3 is TGTGCCAGCAGCCAGGGGACGGAACTTCAAGAGACCCAGTACTTC. This gives the protein CASSQGTELQETQYF.

The rearrangement joins TRBV15 to TRBJ1-5; D unclear. The CDR3 covers 15 residues. The V end lost 0 bases, the J end lost 7 bases, and 13 bases lay between the germline ends. Germline lookup yields CDR1 LNHNV and CDR2 YYDKDF (reference sequence). This CDR3 reads CATSRELEGGQPQHF. CDR3 sequence (DNA): TGTGCCACCAGCAGAGAGCTTGAGGGAGGACAGCCCCAGCATTTT.

This chain connects TRBV12-5 to TRBJ2-3; the D gene is possibly TRBD1 (5 bases). Between the trimmed V and J ends, which lost 1 base and 2 bases, there was a span of 13 bases. Germline-derived CDR1 and CDR2 are LGHNT and FRNRAP. The CDR3 has 16 amino acids. This chain's CDR3 is CASGLGVRTNTDTQYF. The DNA of the CDR3 is TGTGCTAGTGGTTTGGGGGTCAGGACAAACACAGATACGCAGTATTTT.

The chain employs TRBV6-4 and TRBJ2-3, with TRBD2 matching over 10 bases. Losses at the gene ends were 5 bases for V and 4 bases for J; bases not matched to a gene: 6. This CDR3 has 15 residues. The germline CDR1 and CDR2 sequences are MRHNA and SNTAGT. CDR3 protein: CASSTGTSESDTQYF. CDR3 coding DNA: TGTGCCAGCAGTACCGGGACTAGCGAGTCAGATACGCAGTATTTT.

CDR3: CASRPSDRRSYEQYF. CDR3 sequence (DNA): TGTGCCAGCCGCCCGTCCGACAGGCGCTCCTACGAGCAGTACTTC. This chain uses TRBV5-4 with TRBJ2-7; a weak D match, TRBD1 (6 bases). V was clipped by 7 bases and J by 0 bases, with 17 bases between them. Germline CDR1 is SGHNT and CDR2 is YYREEE (reference sequence). CDR3 length equals 15 residues.

This clone was found once. This chain joins TRBV7-2 and TRBJ1-5; D unresolved. Germline V gene data show CDR1 as SGHTA and CDR2 as FQGNSA. Trimming took off 5 bases at V and 7 bases at J, with 12 bases between the two ends. The length of the CDR3 is 13 residues. The DNA for the CDR3 is TGTGCCAGCAGCCCCCGAATGCAGCAGCCCCAGCATTTT. Its translation is CASSPRMQQPQHF.

This clone was seen a single time. The chain has TRBV5-1 and TRBJ2-1; 9 bases agree with TRBD1. This CDR3 comprises 15 residues. Germline CDR1 SGHRS, CDR2 YFSETQ. V shed 5 bases, J shed 6 bases, and the junction held 9 bases outside the gene matches. The CDR3 loop reads CASRNQQGARNEQFF. The DNA of the CDR3 is TGCGCCAGCAGGAATCAACAGGGGGCGCGCAATGAGCAGTTCTTC.

CDR3 region: CASSDQGIKTTQYF. For the CDR3, the DNA is TGTGCCAGCAGTGATCAGGGGATTAAGACGACCCAGTACTTC. V is TRBV2 and J is TRBJ2-5, with D maybe TRBD1 (6 bases). Between the trimmed V and J ends, which lost 3 bases and 7 bases, there was a span of 15 bases. This CDR3 comprises 14 residues. Germline loops: CDR1 SNHLY, CDR2 FYNNEI.

CDR3 DNA sequence: TGCGCCAGCAGTCTCTACGGGGGTGGGTCGAATGAGCAGTTCTTC. It codes for CASSLYGGGSNEQFF. The chain carries TRBV5-1 and TRBJ2-1; D might be TRBD2 (6 bases). CDR1 is SGHRS, CDR2 YFSETQ, per germline. The CDR3 is 15 amino acids. Trimming removed 5 bases at V and 7 bases at J, with 19 bases between.

The rearrangement joins TRBV4-3 to TRBJ2-2; 9 bases are shared with TRBD1. The ends lost 4 bases at V and 6 bases at J; junction bases unmatched: 3. Germline CDR1 reads LGHNA; CDR2 reads YSLEER. The CDR3 extends over 14 amino acids. The CDR3 bases are TGCGCCAGCAGCCGGGACAGGGTCTCCGGGGAGCTGTTTTTT. This encodes CASSRDRVSGELFF.

The chain uses TRBV2 and TRBJ1-4, with 8 positions matching TRBD1. The germline gives CDR1 SNHLY, CDR2 FYNNEI. After removal of 6 bases from V and 7 bases from J, the junction contained 7 bases not matched to a gene. The CDR3 has 14 residues. Here the CDR3 DNA reads TGTGCCAGCAGGGTTGACAGGGGAAGTGAAAAACTGTTTTTT. Amino acid sequence: CASRVDRGSEKLFF.